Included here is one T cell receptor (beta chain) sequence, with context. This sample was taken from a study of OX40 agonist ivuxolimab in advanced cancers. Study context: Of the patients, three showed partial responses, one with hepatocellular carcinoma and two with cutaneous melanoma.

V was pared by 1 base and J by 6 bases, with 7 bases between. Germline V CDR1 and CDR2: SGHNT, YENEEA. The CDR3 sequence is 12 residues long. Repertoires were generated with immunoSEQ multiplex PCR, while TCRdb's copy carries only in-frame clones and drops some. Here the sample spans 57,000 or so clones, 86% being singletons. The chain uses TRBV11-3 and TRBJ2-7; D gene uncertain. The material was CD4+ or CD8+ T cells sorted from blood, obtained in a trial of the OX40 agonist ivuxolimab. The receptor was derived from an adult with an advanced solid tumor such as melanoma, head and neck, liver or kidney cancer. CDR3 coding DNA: TGTGCCAGCAGCTTAGCGCGAAGCGAGCAGTACTTC. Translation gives CASSLARSEQYF.